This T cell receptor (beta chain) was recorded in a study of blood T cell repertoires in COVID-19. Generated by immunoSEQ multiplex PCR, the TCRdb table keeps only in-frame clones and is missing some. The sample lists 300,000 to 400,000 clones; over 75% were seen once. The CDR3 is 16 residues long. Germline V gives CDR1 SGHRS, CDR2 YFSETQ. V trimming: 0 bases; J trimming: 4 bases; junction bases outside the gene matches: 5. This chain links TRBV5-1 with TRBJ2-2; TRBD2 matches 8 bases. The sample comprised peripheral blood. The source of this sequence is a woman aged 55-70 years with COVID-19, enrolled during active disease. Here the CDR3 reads CASSLAGRERTGELFF. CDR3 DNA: TGCGCCAGCAGCTTGGCCGGGAGGGAGCGCACCGGGGAGCTGTTTTTT.